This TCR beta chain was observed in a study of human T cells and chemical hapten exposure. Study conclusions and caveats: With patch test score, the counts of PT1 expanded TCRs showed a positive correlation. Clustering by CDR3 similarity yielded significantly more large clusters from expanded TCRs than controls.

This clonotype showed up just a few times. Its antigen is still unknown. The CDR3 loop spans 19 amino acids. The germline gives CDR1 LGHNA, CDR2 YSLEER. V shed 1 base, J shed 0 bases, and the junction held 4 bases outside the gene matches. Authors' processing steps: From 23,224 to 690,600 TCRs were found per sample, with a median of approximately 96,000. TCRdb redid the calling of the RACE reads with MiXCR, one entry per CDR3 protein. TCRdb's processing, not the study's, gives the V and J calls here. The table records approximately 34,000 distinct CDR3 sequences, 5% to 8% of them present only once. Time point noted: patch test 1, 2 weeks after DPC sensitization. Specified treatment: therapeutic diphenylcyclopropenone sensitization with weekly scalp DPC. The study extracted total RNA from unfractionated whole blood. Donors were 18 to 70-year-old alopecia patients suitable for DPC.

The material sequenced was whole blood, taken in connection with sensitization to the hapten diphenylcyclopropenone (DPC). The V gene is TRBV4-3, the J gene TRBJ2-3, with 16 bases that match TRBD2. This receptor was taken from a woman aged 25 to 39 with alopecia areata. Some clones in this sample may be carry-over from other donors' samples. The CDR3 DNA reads TGCGCCAGCAGCCAAGGGGGACTAGCGGGGGGGTTTAGCACAGATACGCAGTATTTT. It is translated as CASSQGGLAGGFSTDTQYF.